This T cell receptor (beta chain) was sequenced for a study of chemoradiotherapy in HPV16-positive cancers. At the level of the study: Candidate HPV-specific T-cell clones and common TCR motifs came from functional assays in two HPV16-positive patients.

The CDR3 runs to 14 residues. The germline gives CDR1 SGHDT, CDR2 YYEEEE. V lost 4 bases to trimming and J lost 4 bases; unmatched junction nucleotides: 5. General study results and limits: Candidate HPV-specific clones and E7-related TCR motifs grew in tumor during treatment. Functional assays defining HPV-specific T cells used only two HPV16-positive patients.

Turning to this clone: Its antigen remains unknown. Other nucleotide sequences from this sample produce the same CDR3.

This table comes from immunoSEQ multiplex PCR, and its TCRdb copy is limited to in-frame clones, with some not included. The sample carries around 53,000 clones, under 95% recorded once. The receptor was derived from a human donor with HPV-associated anogenital cancer. Sequenced here: blood, sampled from a patient who underwent chemoradiotherapy. This chain links TRBV5-6 with TRBJ1-5; 7 nucleotides match TRBD1. CDR3 protein: CASSLGQLNQPQHF. In nucleotides, the CDR3 is TGTGCCAGCAGCCTGGGACAGCTAAATCAGCCCCAGCATTTT.